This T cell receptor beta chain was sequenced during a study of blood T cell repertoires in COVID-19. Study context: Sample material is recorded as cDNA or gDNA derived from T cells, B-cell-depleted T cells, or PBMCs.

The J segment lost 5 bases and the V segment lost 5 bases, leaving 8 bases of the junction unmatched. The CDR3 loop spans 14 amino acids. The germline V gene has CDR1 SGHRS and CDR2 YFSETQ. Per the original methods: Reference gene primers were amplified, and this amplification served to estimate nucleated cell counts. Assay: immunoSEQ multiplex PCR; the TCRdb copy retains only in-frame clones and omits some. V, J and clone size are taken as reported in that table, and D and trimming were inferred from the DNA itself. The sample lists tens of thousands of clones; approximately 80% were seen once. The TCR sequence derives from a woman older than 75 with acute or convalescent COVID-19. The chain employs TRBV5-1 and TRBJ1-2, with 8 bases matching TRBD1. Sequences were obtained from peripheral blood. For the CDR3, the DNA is TGCGCCAGCAGGCCCTGGACAGGGAGTTATGGCTACACCTTC. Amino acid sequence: CASRPWTGSYGYTF.